A single sample is the source of the 17 T cell receptor beta chains below, sequenced in a study of OX40 agonist ivuxolimab in advanced cancers. Receptors were amplified or captured by the immunoSEQ multiplex PCR assay. Sourced from immuneACCESS, this table was stored by TCRdb with only in-frame sequences that have V and J called. A share of the clones is absent; for the studies checked, an unresolved V gene accounts for under half, and the remainder has no known explanation. Present in this sample are 25,000 to 35,000 clones, about 74% of which were seen just once. Of the sample, around 11% is held by the ten largest clones. The sequencing here drew on CD4+ or CD8+ T cells sorted from blood, taken in a trial of the OX40 agonist ivuxolimab. These receptors came from an adult with an advanced solid tumor such as melanoma, head and neck, liver or kidney cancer.

The chain recombines TRBV2 with TRBJ2-3; D gene uncertain. Trimming removed 5 bases at V and 0 bases at J, with 12 bases between. The CDR3 is 15 amino acids. Germline assignment: CDR1 SNHLY and CDR2 FYNNEI. This CDR3 reads CASSPGFTSTDTQYF. CDR3 nucleotides: TGTGCCAGCAGTCCTGGTTTTACTAGCACAGATACGCAGTATTTT.

The V call is TRBV19, the J call TRBJ1-5; weak D call: TRBD1 (5 bases). Deletions cut 5 bases from V and 4 bases from J, with 6 bases between. CDR1 LNHDA and CDR2 SQIVND come from the germline V gene (reference sequence). CDR3 length: 12 residues. CDR3 amino acids: CASSQGNQPQHF. The DNA for the CDR3 is TGTGCCAGTAGTCAGGGAAATCAGCCCCAGCATTTT.

This clone was counted a single time. At one of its ends the junction is not consistent with the germline gene, which may arise from a read error. The V gene is TRBV6-1, the J gene TRBJ2-2; no definite D call. CDR1 is MNHNS and CDR2 is SASEGT in the germline V gene. The CDR3 has 14 amino acids. The CDR3 coding sequence is TGTGCCAGCAGGGAAGGACGGCTCACCGGGGAGCTGTTTTTT. Translation: CASREGRLTGELFF.

J is TRBJ2-7 and V is TRBV9, with TRBD2 identical over 10 bases. The CDR3 covers 15 residues. CDR1 SGDLS and CDR2 YYNGEE come from the germline V gene. The V and J ends lost 3 bases and 3 bases, in that order; junction bases with no gene match: 6. Written as DNA, the CDR3 is TGTGCCAGCAGCGGTGGGGGACTAGCGTTCTACGAGCAGTACGTC. This encodes CASSGGGLAFYEQYV.

This clone was counted between two and nine times. The V call is TRBV10-3, the J call TRBJ1-2; 8 bases are a match to TRBD1. CDR1 ENHRY and CDR2 SYGVKD come from the germline V gene. The V segment lost 10 bases and the J segment 6 bases; nucleotides outside the gene matches: 10. The CDR3 spans 13 residues. CDR3 bases: TGTGCCAGCGAAGCGGACAGGGCCAATGGCTACACCTTC. Its protein is CASEADRANGYTF.

The chain combines TRBV5-6 with TRBJ2-2; TRBD1 matches 10 bases. Germline assignment: CDR1 SGHDT and CDR2 YYEEEE. V dropped 2 bases and J dropped 7; count of bases not matched to a gene: 5. This CDR3 is 15 amino acids long. This CDR3 reads CASSLWDRGGGELFF. CDR3 nucleotides: TGTGCCAGCAGCTTATGGGACAGGGGTGGCGGGGAGCTGTTTTTT.

The chain has TRBV11-2 and TRBJ2-5; D is uncertain. Germline V lookup: CDR1 SGHAT, CDR2 FQNNGV. Between the trimmed V and J ends, which lost 5 bases and 8 bases, there was a span of 12 bases. The CDR3 has 12 amino acids. CDR3 sequence: CASSPSSYTQYF. The DNA of the CDR3 is TGTGCCAGCAGCCCTAGTTCGTACACCCAGTACTTC.

V gene TRBV5-4 combines with J gene TRBJ1-1; possibly TRBD1 for D (6 bases). This CDR3 has 11 amino acids. Germline V CDR1 and CDR2: SGHNT, YYREEE (reference sequence). Trimming shortened V by 5 bases and J by 12 bases, and 14 bases separated the two germline ends. The CDR3 region has the DNA TGTGCCAGCAGGGAGACAGGTCGAACTTTCTTT. It codes for CASRETGRTFF.

The rearrangement joins TRBV28 to TRBJ1-6; no clear D. Trimming took off 3 bases at V and 7 bases at J, with 10 bases between the two ends. Germline CDR1 is MDHEN and CDR2 is SYDVKM. The CDR3 length is 14 residues. CDR3 residues: CASSFPRTNSPLHF. For the CDR3, the DNA is TGTGCCAGCAGTTTCCCCAGAACCAATTCACCCCTCCACTTT. Combining the CDR3 with reference TRBV28 and TRBJ1-6 gives the whole variable domain DVKVTQSSRYLVKRTGEKVFLECVQDMDHENMFWYRQDPGLGLRLIYFSYDVKMKEKGDIPEGYSVSREKKERFSLILESASTNQTSMYLCASSFPRTNSPLHFGNGTRLTVT.

The CDR3 protein is CASSPRDRGRDAFF. The CDR3 DNA reads as TGCGCCAGCAGCCCAAGGGACAGGGGGCGGGATGCTTTCTTT. V gene TRBV5-1 combines with J gene TRBJ1-1, with TRBD1 matching 12 bases. CDR1 is SGHRS, CDR2 YFSETQ, per germline. After removal of 4 bases from V and 11 bases from J, the junction contained 9 bases not matched to a gene. CDR3 length equals 14 residues.

The chain recombines TRBV25-1 with TRBJ2-2, with D unclear. The V end was cut by 2 bases, the J end by 4 bases, with 11 bases between. Germline loops: CDR1 MGHDK, CDR2 SYGVNS. The CDR3 runs 15 residues. CDR3 sequence reads: CASSEAASFTGELFF. The CDR3 DNA is TGTGCCAGCAGTGAAGCTGCGAGTTTCACCGGGGAGCTGTTTTTT. The whole variable domain, filled in from reference TRBV25-1 and TRBJ2-2, reads EADIYQTPRYLVIGTGKKITLECSQTMGHDKMYWYQQDPGMELHLIHYSYGVNSTEKGDLSSESTVSRIRTEHFPLTLESARPSHTSQYLCASSEAASFTGELFFGEGSRLTVL.

This chain connects TRBV7-8 to TRBJ2-2, with D unresolved. V lost 3 bases and J 3 bases, leaving 8 bases between the germline ends. CDR1 SGHVS and CDR2 FQNEAQ come from the germline V gene. The CDR3 loop spans 14 amino acids. This chain's CDR3 is CASSFRRYTGELFF. As DNA, the CDR3 is TGTGCCAGCAGCTTCCGGAGATACACCGGGGAGCTGTTTTTT.

This clone was seen more than once but under ten times. The V call is TRBV27, the J call TRBJ2-7; TRBD1 aligns across 8 bases. Trimming took 8 bases from V and 2 from J; bases not matched to a gene: 8. Germline loops: CDR1 MNHEY, CDR2 SMNVEV (reference sequence). The CDR3 loop spans 14 amino acids. CDR3 in amino acids: CASSGGTGPYEQYF. DNA of the CDR3: TGTGCCAGCTCTGGGGGGACAGGTCCCTACGAGCAGTACTTC.

The V call is TRBV10-3, the J call TRBJ1-1; D unclear. The V end was cut by 8 bases, the J end by 0 bases, with 13 bases between. The germline V gene has CDR1 ENHRY and CDR2 SYGVKD. The CDR3 runs to 14 residues. The CDR3 DNA sequence: TGTGCCATCGGGGAGGGTAGGGTGAACACTGAAGCTTTCTTT. It codes for CAIGEGRVNTEAFF.

V gene TRBV23-1 combines with J gene TRBJ2-1, with D possibly being TRBD2 (6 bases). TRBV23-1 is an ORF; its function is uncertain. V gave up 0 bases and J gave up 8 bases, with 14 bases separating them. This CDR3 spans 15 amino acids. This CDR3 reads CASSQSRSGVYEQFF. The DNA for the CDR3 is TGCGCCAGCAGTCAATCGCGCTCGGGGGTCTATGAGCAGTTCTTC.

V gene TRBV5-1 combines with J gene TRBJ2-7; 10 nucleotides align to TRBD1. V was pared by 2 bases and J by 7 bases, with 9 bases of the junction left unmatched. The length of the CDR3 is 15 residues. Germline V gene lookup returns CDR1 SGHRS and CDR2 YFSETQ. For the CDR3, the DNA is TGCGCCAGCAGCTTCTGGACAGGGGGACAATATGAGCAGTACTTC. Amino acids: CASSFWTGGQYEQYF. The full variable domain, in which reference TRBV5-1 and TRBJ2-7 provide the parts outside the CDR3, is KAGVTQTPRYLIKTRGQQVTLSCSPISGHRSVSWYQQTPGQGLQFLFEYFSETQRNKGNFPGRFSGRQFSNSRSEMNVSTLELGDSALYLCASSFWTGGQYEQYFGPGTRLTVT.

Turning to this clone: At one boundary the junction diverges from the germline segment, which might be a read error. This chain links TRBV10-1 with TRBJ1-1; D gene unclear. The germline V gene has CDR1 WNHNN and CDR2 SYGVQD (reference sequence). This CDR3 spans 12 amino acids. The CDR3 is CASSDLKTEAFF. CDR3 bases: TGCGCCAGCAGTGATCTGAAGACTGAAGCTTTCTTT.